These 21 T cell receptor beta chains were sequenced from one sample in a study of cytomegalovirus exposure and HLA in healthy donors. It was with 60 Vbeta and 13 Jbeta primers that the PCR ran. Some clones are missing from TCRdb's copy, which holds only in-frame ones; the method was immunoSEQ multiplex PCR. The listing records roughly 100,000 clones. Material for sequencing was PBMCs. The receptors stem from a man in his forties in good health and CMV-seronegative.

The V gene is TRBV11-3, the J gene TRBJ2-3; the D gene is possibly TRBD2 (6 bases). Germline assignment: CDR1 SGHNT and CDR2 YENEEA. V shed 4 bases and J shed 2 bases, with 28 bases lying between them. This CDR3 is 20 amino acids long. CDR3 loop: CASSYTGEEGHSTFTDTQYF. The CDR3 region has the DNA TGTGCCAGCAGCTATACCGGGGAGGAGGGCCACTCCACTTTCACAGATACGCAGTATTTT.

The rearrangement uses TRBV2 and TRBJ2-3; D is possibly TRBD2 (5 bases). Trimming cost V 2 bases and J 2 bases, with 11 bases left between them. Germline-derived CDR1 and CDR2 are SNHLY and FYNNEI. This CDR3 region has 15 residues. The CDR3 nucleotides are TGTGCCAGCAGTGAAAGGACTTCCTTCACAGATACGCAGTATTTT. As protein: CASSERTSFTDTQYF. Complete variable domain (other parts from reference TRBV2 and TRBJ2-3): EPEVTQTPSHQVTQMGQEVILRCVPISNHLYFYWYRQILGQKVEFLVSFYNNEISEKSEIFDDQFSVERPDGSNFTLKIRSTKLEDSAMYFCASSERTSFTDTQYFGPGTRLTVL.

The chain carries TRBV27 and TRBJ2-2; maybe TRBD1 (6 bases). The CDR3 contains 16 residues. The V and J ends lost 2 bases and 0 bases respectively, with 10 bases between them. Germline assignment: CDR1 MNHEY and CDR2 SMNVEV (reference sequence). CDR3 region: CASSLIGTTNTGELFF. The CDR3 region has the DNA TGTGCCAGCAGTTTAATTGGGACAACGAACACCGGGGAGCTGTTTTTT.

V and J are TRBV5-1 and TRBJ2-1, with D perhaps matching TRBD2 (6 bases). The CDR3 totals 14 residues. V gave up 0 bases and J gave up 2 bases, with 6 bases separating them. In germline, CDR1 is SGHRS, CDR2 YFSETQ. The CDR3, as DNA: TGCGCCAGCAGCTTGGGACTAGCCTACAATGAGCAGTTCTTC. It yields the protein CASSLGLAYNEQFF.

V is TRBV6-1 and J is TRBJ2-3, with D perhaps TRBD2 (6 bases). Per the germline V gene, CDR1 is MNHNS and CDR2 is SASEGT. The germline V and J ends were trimmed by 7 bases and 2 bases, with 16 bases remaining between them. The CDR3 sequence is 15 residues long. CDR3 sequence: CASIEGQRATDTQYF. As DNA, the CDR3 is TGTGCCAGCATCGAGGGTCAGCGGGCCACAGATACGCAGTATTTT.

This chain connects TRBV5-1 to TRBJ2-1; D ambiguous. V was shortened by 0 bases and J by 6 bases, with 10 bases between the two germline ends. The CDR3 contains 14 residues. Germline values: CDR1 SGHRS, CDR2 YFSETQ. CDR3 bases: TGCGCCAGCAGCTTGGCCGCGTTCTCCAATGAGCAGTTCTTC. Residues: CASSLAAFSNEQFF.

CDR3 nucleotides: TGCAGCGTTGAACCGTCCGGACAGGGCTATGGCTACACCTTC. It is translated as CSVEPSGQGYGYTF. The rearrangement links TRBV29-1 to TRBJ1-2; 8 bases align to TRBD1. This CDR3 has 14 residues. In germline, CDR1 is SQVTM, CDR2 ANQGSEA. V was pared by 2 bases and J by 4 bases, with 6 bases of the junction left unmatched.

The rearrangement uses TRBV6-5 and TRBJ1-1, with 8 bases fitting TRBD1. Per germline, CDR1 MNHEY and CDR2 SVGAGI. The CDR3 extends over 14 amino acids. With V trimmed by 6 bases and J by 2 bases, 5 bases remained unmatched. CDR3 residues: CASSRQGPNTEAFF. Written as DNA, the CDR3 is TGTGCCAGCAGCCGACAGGGGCCCAACACTGAAGCTTTCTTT.

The V call is TRBV6-1, the J call TRBJ1-1, with D uncertain. Trimming shortened V by 1 base and J by 8 bases, and 8 bases separated the two germline ends. There are 12 residues in the CDR3. Germline CDR1 MNHNS, CDR2 SASEGT. The DNA of the CDR3 is TGTGCCAGCAGTGAAGGGCCACCAGAAGCTTTCTTT. Protein product: CASSEGPPEAFF.

V gene TRBV9 combines with J gene TRBJ2-7; 9 bases map to TRBD2. J lost 4 bases, V lost 0 bases, and 5 bases had no gene match. From germline, CDR1 is SGDLS and CDR2 YYNGEE. The CDR3 is 15 amino acids. CDR3: CASSVDGGGGYEQYF. CDR3 sequence (DNA): TGTGCCAGCAGCGTAGATGGCGGGGGGGGGTACGAGCAGTACTTC.

The chain recombines TRBV5-8 with TRBJ2-5, with D unclear. Per germline, CDR1 SGHTS and CDR2 YDEGEE. This CDR3 has 11 amino acids. V lost 1 base to trimming and J lost 5 bases, with 3 bases between them. The CDR3 loop reads CASSLSETQYF. CDR3 coding DNA: TGTGCCAGCAGCTTGAGCGAGACCCAGTACTTC.

V and J are TRBV7-2 and TRBJ1-1, with D possibly matching TRBD1 (6 bases). Germline CDR1 reads SGHTA; CDR2 reads FQGNSA. The V and J ends lost 5 bases and 6 bases respectively, with 13 bases between them. This CDR3 comprises 13 residues. The CDR3 bases are TGTGCCAGCAGCAATAGAGGGACACCTGAAGCTTTCTTT. Amino acids: CASSNRGTPEAFF. Looking up the rest from reference TRBV7-2 and TRBJ1-1 gives the full variable domain: GAGVSQSPSNKVTEKGKDVELRCDPISGHTALYWYRQSLGQGLEFLIYFQGNSAPDKSGLPSDRFSAERTGGSVSTLTIQRTQQEDSAVYLCASSNRGTPEAFFGQGTRLTVV.

The V call is TRBV15, the J call TRBJ2-7; no reliable D call. CDR3 size: 15 residues. The germline V and J ends were trimmed by 0 bases and 4 bases, with 13 bases remaining between them. The V gene's germline CDR1 is LNHNV and CDR2 YYDKDF (reference sequence). CDR3 sequence reads: CATSRDTRHNYEQYF. Here the CDR3 DNA reads TGTGCCACCAGCAGAGATACGAGACATAATTACGAGCAGTACTTC. Full variable domain (outside the CDR3, taken from reference TRBV15 and TRBJ2-7): DAMVIQNPRYQVTQFGKPVTLSCSQTLNHNVMYWYQQKSSQAPKLLFHYYDKDFNNEADTPDNFQSRRPNTSFCFLDIRSPGLGDTAMYLCATSRDTRHNYEQYFGPGTRLTVT.

The chain employs TRBV28 and TRBJ2-7; D is undetermined. Germline V gene sequence: CDR1 MDHEN, CDR2 SYDVKM. The CDR3 has 15 residues. Trimming took 6 bases from V and 0 from J, leaving 15 bases between them. For the CDR3, the DNA is TGTGCCAGCAGGCTGAGTCACTTCCACTCCTACGAGCAGTACTTC. Protein: CASRLSHFHSYEQYF.

This chain uses TRBV18 with TRBJ2-7; D is unresolved. Germline V lookup: CDR1 KGHSH, CDR2 LQKENI. Deletions cut 5 bases from V and 0 bases from J, with 8 bases between. The CDR3 covers 13 residues. CDR3 DNA: TGTGCCAGCTCATCGCAGGACTCCTACGAGCAGTACTTC. This gives the protein CASSSQDSYEQYF.

J is TRBJ1-5 and V is TRBV27; TRBD1 matches at 7 bases. The V gene's germline CDR1 is MNHEY and CDR2 SMNVEV (reference sequence). The CDR3 is made up of 18 amino acids. The trim removed 1 base at V and 7 bases at J, leaving 16 bases unmatched. CDR3 in amino acids: CASSLYLPRQGGGQPQHF. CDR3 nucleotides: TGTGCCAGCAGTTTATATCTCCCTCGACAGGGCGGGGGGCAGCCCCAGCATTTT.

The chain recombines TRBV29-1 with TRBJ2-7; possibly TRBD2 for D (6 bases). Germline CDR1 SQVTM, CDR2 ANQGSEA. The germline V and J ends were trimmed by 7 bases and 7 bases, with 17 bases remaining between them. The CDR3 spans 12 residues. CDR3 amino acids: CSAGTSSREQYF. The DNA for the CDR3 is TGCAGCGCCGGGACTTCTTCGCGGGAGCAGTACTTC.

This rearrangement joins TRBV30 to TRBJ2-3, with 7 bases aligning to TRBD2. The CDR3 sequence is 14 residues long. Germline V gene data show CDR1 as GTSNPN and CDR2 as SVGIG (reference sequence). J lost 4 bases, V lost 0 bases, and 4 bases had no gene match. The CDR3 loop is CAWSVGLVPDTQYF. DNA for the CDR3: TGTGCCTGGAGTGTTGGACTAGTCCCAGATACGCAGTATTTT.

The chain combines TRBV6-5 with TRBJ1-1; 8 positions match TRBD1. V lost 2 bases to trimming and J lost 4 bases; unmatched junction nucleotides: 6. In germline, CDR1 is MNHEY, CDR2 SVGAGI. The CDR3 contains 15 residues. DNA of the CDR3: TGTGCCAGCAGTTACGATCAGGGGGCGACCACTGAAGCTTTCTTT. Its protein is CASSYDQGATTEAFF.

On this clone itself: The CDR3 carries no conserved terminal phenylalanine or tryptophan, so it likely arises from a read error. The genes are TRBV13 and TRBJ1-2; D remains unclear. Trimming cost V 8 bases and J 6 bases, with 10 bases left between them. Germline values: CDR1 PRHDT, CDR2 FYEKMQ (reference sequence). This CDR3 is 11 amino acids long. The DNA for the CDR3 is TGTGCCAGCCGAGGGAGCGATGGCTACACCCTC. This translates into CASRGSDGYTL.

V and J are TRBV6-1 and TRBJ2-5; weak D call: TRBD2 (6 bases). The CDR3 has 15 residues. Looked up from germline, CDR1 is MNHNS and CDR2 is SASEGT. V shed 1 base and J shed 1 base, with 10 bases lying between them. The CDR3 sequence: CASSEVLASQETQYF. The DNA for the CDR3 is TGTGCCAGCAGTGAAGTTCTAGCGTCCCAAGAGACCCAGTACTTC.